The rows below give T cell receptor beta chains drawn from one sample of a study of blood T cells in healthy people across ages. MiXCR, applied by TCRdb to the 5' RACE reads, yields one record per CDR3 protein. The sample carries about 1,600,000 distinct CDR3 sequences, roughly 45% recorded once. The specimen was blood. All receptors come from a young woman in good health. Each CDR3 is given with its conserved first and last residue. The D gene is left open where the match is weak.

TRBJ2-3	TRBV7-9	TRBD1	CASSPTRGGDADTQYF
TRBJ1-5	TRBV15	TRBD1	CATSRGQGQPQHF
TRBJ2-7	TRBV20-1	TRBD2	CSAYSGNSYEQYF
TRBJ2-1	TRBV4-2	-	CASSQDLVRERNEQFF
TRBJ1-2	TRBV7-9	-	CASSTGLNYGYTF
TRBJ1-1	TRBV9	-	CASSVESLNTEAFF
TRBJ1-5	TRBV5-1	-	CASSLGTPGGNQPQHF
TRBJ1-2	TRBV12-3/TRBV12-4	-	CASSSGGGGTYGYTF
TRBJ2-5	TRBV9	-	CASSEQGEETQYF
TRBJ2-1	TRBV2	TRBD1	CASRRTGSNEQFF
TRBJ1-5	TRBV5-1	TRBD1	CASSDGTEYQPQHF
TRBJ1-1	TRBV10-3	TRBD1	CAIRPTGESTEAFF
TRBJ1-1	TRBV30	-	CAWSVGRTGTEAFF
TRBJ2-7	TRBV14	TRBD1	CASSQGTGKLSHEQYF
TRBJ2-3	TRBV10-3	TRBD1	CAISEGGGTGLYTQYF
TRBJ1-2	TRBV6-6	-	CASSSLDRTGDYGYTF
TRBJ2-2	TRBV15	-	CATSRDLTVYSGELFF
TRBJ2-1	TRBV11-2	TRBD1	CASSPGQGLYGEQFF
TRBJ1-1	TRBV20-1	-	CSVDRTVEAFF
TRBJ1-2	TRBV21-1	-	CASSNLRGLHSYTF
TRBJ2-3	TRBV7-2	-	CASSLDRAAGDTQYF
TRBJ1-2	TRBV30	TRBD1	CAWRGTANYGYTF
TRBJ2-1	TRBV20-1	-	CSARPPGSHEQFF
TRBJ2-7	TRBV6-5	-	CASSRIQVSSSYGQYF
TRBJ2-1	TRBV20-1	-	CSATGGSNEQFF
TRBJ1-1	TRBV6-5	-	CAHDKSPEAFF
TRBJ1-2	TRBV28	-	CASSFAVGLDYGYTF
TRBJ1-1	TRBV4-1	TRBD1	CASSQDLRDSTEAFF
TRBJ1-1	TRBV4-1	-	CASSQRSQVLNTEAFF
TRBJ2-1	TRBV15	TRBD2	CATSTGTSRNEQFF
TRBJ2-4	TRBV5-6	-	CASSLTSREQYF
TRBJ2-5	TRBV12-5	-	CASGSWETQYF
TRBJ2-7	TRBV21-1	-	CASSNPERWGYEQYF
TRBJ1-2	TRBV15	-	CATSRDAQGNYGYTF
TRBJ2-3	TRBV2	TRBD2	CASSGFSGTLTDTQYF
TRBJ2-7	TRBV7-9	-	CASSLKGFTSTYEQYF
TRBJ1-5	TRBV7-2	TRBD1	CVSAGEGGIHNQPQHF
TRBJ1-4	TRBV12-3/TRBV12-4	-	CASTRVAGRDATNEKLFF
TRBJ2-7	TRBV5-1	-	CASSQTRDYEQYF
TRBJ2-1	TRBV24-1	TRBD2	CATSDGASGSSYNEQFF
TRBJ2-7	TRBV27	-	CASTKGGKDEQYF
TRBJ1-1	TRBV6-2/TRBV6-3	-	CASSRQSGGTEAFF